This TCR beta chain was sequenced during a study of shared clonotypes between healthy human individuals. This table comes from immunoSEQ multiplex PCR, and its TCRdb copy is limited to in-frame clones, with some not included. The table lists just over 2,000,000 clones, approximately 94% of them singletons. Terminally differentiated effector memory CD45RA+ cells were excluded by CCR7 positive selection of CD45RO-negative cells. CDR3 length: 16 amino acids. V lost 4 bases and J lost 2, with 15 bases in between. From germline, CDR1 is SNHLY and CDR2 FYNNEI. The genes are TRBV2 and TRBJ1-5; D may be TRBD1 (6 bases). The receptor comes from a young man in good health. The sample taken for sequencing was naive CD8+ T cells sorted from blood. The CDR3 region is CASSGYGGAGNQPQHF. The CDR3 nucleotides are TGTGCCAGCAGTGGGTACGGGGGGGCGGGCAATCAGCCCCAGCATTTT.